Listed here are 15 T cell receptor beta chains from one sample, sequenced in a study of OX40 agonist ivuxolimab in advanced cancers. TCRdb's table, derived via immunoSEQ multiplex PCR, lists solely in-frame clones and lacks some. Among some 33,000 clones listed, around nine tenths were seen once. Sequenced material: CD4+ or CD8+ T cells sorted from blood, taken in a trial of the OX40 agonist ivuxolimab. The receptors stem from an adult with an advanced solid tumor such as melanoma, head and neck, liver or kidney cancer.

This chain joins TRBV28 and TRBJ1-5; 7 nucleotides match TRBD1. This CDR3 is 15 amino acids long. CDR1 and CDR2 (germline): MDHEN, SYDVKM. V lost 4 bases to trimming and J lost 2 bases; unmatched junction nucleotides: 5. DNA of the CDR3: TGTGCCAGCAGTTCGCAGGGGGTGGGCAATCAGCCCCAGCATTTT. Protein sequence: CASSSQGVGNQPQHF.

The chain links TRBV19 to TRBJ2-1; tentative D call: TRBD2 (6 bases). V was pared by 4 bases and J by 2 bases, with 9 bases between. Germline loops: CDR1 LNHDA, CDR2 SQIVND (reference sequence). The CDR3 is 14 residues long. CDR3 sequence reads: CASSKSSAYNEQFF. The CDR3 DNA reads TGTGCCAGTAGTAAGTCTAGCGCCTACAATGAGCAGTTCTTC.

This clone was seen more than once but under ten times. This chain connects TRBV7-3 to TRBJ2-6; the match to TRBD1 covers 7 bases. After removal of 5 bases from V and 4 bases from J, the junction contained 5 bases not matched to a gene. The CDR3 is made up of 15 amino acids. Germline V CDR1 and CDR2: SGHTA, FQGTGA. The CDR3 DNA reads as TGTGCCAGCAGCCAGGGGACAGCCGGGGCCAACGTCCTGACTTTC. It specifies CASSQGTAGANVLTF.

The chain links TRBV2 to TRBJ1-3; TRBD1 matches at 7 bases. The CDR3 runs 17 residues. After removal of 4 bases from V and 8 bases from J, the junction contained 17 bases not matched to a gene. Germline loops: CDR1 SNHLY, CDR2 FYNNEI. The CDR3 bases are TGTGCCAGCAGTGGTGACTCACTCCAGGGGGTGTTAGACACCATATATTTT. Amino acid sequence: CASSGDSLQGVLDTIYF. The full variable domain, completed using reference TRBV2 and TRBJ1-3, is EPEVTQTPSHQVTQMGQEVILRCVPISNHLYFYWYRQILGQKVEFLVSFYNNEISEKSEIFDDQFSVERPDGSNFTLKIRSTKLEDSAMYFCASSGDSLQGVLDTIYFGEGSWLTVV.

J is TRBJ1-3 and V is TRBV5-6; no firm D call. Germline lookup yields CDR1 SGHDT and CDR2 YYEEEE. V gave up 2 bases and J gave up 7 bases, with 13 bases separating them. The CDR3 is 14 amino acids. The CDR3, as DNA: TGTGCCAGCAGCTTCGGTACCTTACGTAACACCATATATTTT. Its translation: CASSFGTLRNTIYF.

The V call is TRBV10-3, the J call TRBJ2-7; tentative D call: TRBD2 (6 bases). Germline-derived CDR1 and CDR2 are ENHRY and SYGVKD. The CDR3 contains 14 residues. Trimming cost V 4 bases and J 2 bases, with 12 bases left between them. The CDR3: CAISVGTEAYEQYF. The DNA of the CDR3 is TGTGCCATCAGTGTAGGGACTGAAGCCTACGAGCAGTACTTC.

The rearrangement joins TRBV4-2 to TRBJ2-7, with TRBD2 as a possible D gene (5 bases). The V and J ends lost 0 bases and 6 bases respectively, with 15 bases between them. Per the germline V gene, CDR1 is LGHNA and CDR2 is YNFKEQ. The CDR3 runs to 15 residues. CDR3 residues: CASSQDLNPAGEQYF. CDR3 nucleotide sequence: TGTGCCAGCAGCCAAGATCTTAACCCCGCGGGCGAGCAGTACTTC.

This clone has only a few counts. This likely reflects a read error, since a far larger clone is one base away. The CDR3 loop reads CASSLGRTSGSDHNEQFF. The CDR3 DNA reads as TGTGCCAGCAGCTTGGGCCGGACTAGCGGGAGCGATCACAATGAGCAGTTCTTC. V usage is TRBV5-6 and J usage is TRBJ2-1; 13 bases are a match to TRBD2. V dropped 0 bases and J dropped 5; count of bases not matched to a gene: 8. The CDR3 is 18 amino acids. Per germline, CDR1 SGHDT and CDR2 YYEEEE.

This clone has only one observation. The chain combines TRBV27 with TRBJ2-3; D could derive from TRBD1 or TRBD2 (5 bases each). V gave up 3 bases and J gave up 0 bases, with 10 bases separating them. Germline loops: CDR1 MNHEY, CDR2 SMNVEV (reference sequence). The CDR3 runs to 15 residues. The CDR3 DNA follows: TGTGCCAGCAGTTTGGGGGTTTCTAGCACAGATACGCAGTATTTT. It encodes CASSLGVSSTDTQYF.

The V and J genes are TRBV27 and TRBJ2-7; unclear D gene. Germline V gene data show CDR1 as MNHEY and CDR2 as SMNVEV (reference sequence). Trimming pared 5 bases from V and 5 bases from J, leaving 7 bases between. The CDR3 runs 11 residues. The CDR3 protein is CASSNSDEQYF. The CDR3 DNA sequence: TGTGCCAGCAGTAACAGTGACGAGCAGTACTTC.

The chain joins TRBV5-4 to TRBJ2-3; 9 bases are a match to TRBD1. This CDR3 spans 16 amino acids. Germline trimming cut 3 bases from V and 4 bases from J; bases unmatched to any gene: 9. From germline, CDR1 is SGHNT and CDR2 YYREEE (reference sequence). CDR3: CASSSNLGQGSDTQYF. In DNA form, the CDR3 reads TGTGCCAGCAGCTCCAACCTCGGACAGGGGTCAGATACGCAGTATTTT.

The chain is built from TRBV30 and TRBJ2-7; the D call may be TRBD1 or TRBD2 (5 bases each). CDR3 length: 12 amino acids. Trimming pared 5 bases from V and 3 bases from J, leaving 11 bases between. The germline V gene has CDR1 GTSNPN and CDR2 SVGIG (reference sequence). The CDR3 loop reads CAWSGTVYEQYF. CDR3 DNA: TGTGCCTGGTCCGGGACGGTCTACGAGCAGTACTTC.

The count of this clone is one. The chain links TRBV7-9 to TRBJ2-3, with 10 bases aligning to TRBD1. V lost 4 bases, J lost 3 bases, and 7 bases stayed unmatched. The germline CDR1 and CDR2 sequences are SEHNR and FQNEAQ (reference sequence). There are 16 residues in the CDR3. The CDR3 bases are TGTGCCAGCAGCTCCGCCGGGACAGGGGTTACAGATACGCAGTATTTT. This sequence encodes CASSSAGTGVTDTQYF.

V usage is TRBV28 and J usage is TRBJ2-5; weak D call: TRBD2 (5 bases). The CDR3 length is 13 residues. The germline gives CDR1 MDHEN, CDR2 SYDVKM. The V end lost 3 bases, the J end lost 1 base, and 6 bases lay between the germline ends. CDR3 sequence: CASSFRGQETQYF. CDR3 sequence (DNA): TGTGCCAGCAGTTTTCGGGGCCAAGAGACCCAGTACTTC.

This chain uses TRBV6-5 with TRBJ1-5; D unresolved. CDR3 size: 14 residues. V was pared by 2 bases and J by 0 bases, with 5 bases between. From germline, CDR1 is MNHEY and CDR2 SVGAGI. The CDR3 coding sequence is TGTGCCAGCAGTTACGGGTATAGCAATCAGCCCCAGCATTTT. This sequence encodes CASSYGYSNQPQHF.